The clone carrying this T cell receptor beta chain was seen more than once but under ten times. No antigen is known for it. This sample is drawn from a study of identical twins. All of the donors were Caucasians in good health. Each cDNA held unique molecular identifiers, and template switching gave it a universal primer site. TCRdb reprocessed the 5' RACE reads with MiXCR, giving one entry per CDR3 protein. The table shows hundreds of thousands of distinct CDR3 sequences, with 20% to 25% occurring only once. V lost 4 bases, J lost 7 bases, and 7 bases stayed unmatched. The CDR3 extends over 14 amino acids. CDR1 LGHDT and CDR2 YNNKEL come from the germline V gene (reference sequence). Findings and caveats of the study: Invariant MAIT and iNKT cells could partly confound zero-insertion analyses.

This same sample was also taken into another study, of T cells expressing NK-cell markers.

Sequenced sample: PBMCs. The chain joins TRBV3-1 to TRBJ1-2; TRBD1 agrees at 9 bases. This receptor was obtained from a woman in her late teens or twenties in good health. CDR3 sequence (DNA): TGTGCCAGCAGCCGGGACAGGGAGTACGGTGGCTACACCTTC. Protein sequence: CASSRDREYGGYTF.